One and the same sample provided the 19 T cell receptor beta chains below, sequenced in a study of vaccination effects on CD4 cells after COVID-19. Repertoires were generated with immunoSEQ multiplex PCR, while TCRdb's copy carries only in-frame clones and drops some. The sample records 65,000 or so clones, more than 70% being singletons. No antigen is known for these receptors. ViraFEST used viral peptide pools to expand antigen-specific CD4+ T cells before sequencing. Following culture for roughly 10 days, CD4+ T cells were isolated. The vaccine recipients had no prior SARS-CoV-2 infection, with negative nucleocapsid antibodies. The source was CD4+ T cells from PBMCs cultured with HCoV-NL63 spike peptides, collected before COVID-19 vaccination. These receptors were obtained from a human donor who received a COVID-19 vaccine.

V gene TRBV9 combines with J gene TRBJ2-1; 7 bases are a match to TRBD2. The germline CDR1 and CDR2 sequences are SGDLS and YYNGEE. The CDR3 is 15 amino acids. The V gene end was trimmed by 4 bases and the J gene end by 4 bases; junction bases not matched to a gene: 8. CDR3 sequence reads: CASSTGTNVYNEQFF. The CDR3 bases are TGTGCCAGCAGCACCGGGACTAACGTATACAATGAGCAGTTCTTC. Full variable domain (remainder filled in from reference TRBV9 and TRBJ2-1): DSGVTQTPKHLITATGQRVTLRCSPRSGDLSVYWYQQSLDQGLQFLIQYYNGEERAKGNILERFSAQQFPDLHSELNLSSLELGDSALYFCASSTGTNVYNEQFFGPGTRLTVL.

The chain uses TRBV10-3 and TRBJ1-2; 9 bases map to TRBD1. The V segment lost 6 bases and the J segment 5 bases; nucleotides outside the gene matches: 7. The CDR3 spans 14 residues. Germline-derived CDR1 and CDR2 are ENHRY and SYGVKD. The DNA for the CDR3 is TGTGCCATCAGCGGGGACAGGGCGGAGTATGGCTACACCTTC. Its translation: CAISGDRAEYGYTF.

This clone appeared a few times. The V gene is TRBV2, the J gene TRBJ1-2, with D possibly matching TRBD1 (6 bases). CDR3 size: 15 residues. Germline CDR1 SNHLY, CDR2 FYNNEI. Trimming removed 7 bases from V and 6 bases from J, with 21 bases in between. The CDR3 spells CASKSQGLSLDGYTF. CDR3 nucleotides: TGTGCCAGCAAATCACAGGGCTTAAGTCTGGATGGCTACACCTTC.

This chain uses TRBV3-1 (or the pseudogene TRBV3-2) with TRBJ1-4, with TRBD1 identical over 8 bases. The V gene's germline CDR1 is LGHDT and CDR2 YNNKEL (reference sequence). V shed 4 bases, J shed 11 bases, and the junction held 18 bases outside the gene matches. The CDR3 has 17 amino acids. CDR3 nucleotides: TGTGCCAGCAGCCTCATTACTTTAGGACAGGGTTTTATTAAACTGTTTTTT. It codes for CASSLITLGQGFIKLFF.

The V gene is TRBV7-3, the J gene TRBJ2-2; D is undetermined. The CDR3 is 15 residues long. Germline CDR1 and CDR2: SGHTA and FQGTGA. The V end lost 4 bases, the J end lost 0 bases, and 9 bases lay between the germline ends. CDR3 region: CASSSSPPNTGELFF. CDR3 coding DNA: TGTGCCAGCAGCTCGTCTCCGCCGAACACCGGGGAGCTGTTTTTT.

V usage is TRBV5-1 and J usage is TRBJ1-4, with D hard to call. Germline V gene data show CDR1 as SGHRS and CDR2 as YFSETQ. This CDR3 has 14 residues. Trimming cost V 4 bases and J 8 bases, with 15 bases left between them. CDR3 sequence (DNA): TGCGCCAGCAGCCGGGCCGAGGTCGGAGAAAAACTGTTTTTT. Translated, it gives CASSRAEVGEKLFF.

The chain has TRBV5-1 and TRBJ1-1, with D possibly matching TRBD1 (6 bases). The germline V gene encodes CDR1 SGHRS and CDR2 YFSETQ. The CDR3 spans 14 residues. Deletions cut 4 bases from V and 4 bases from J, with 14 bases between. The DNA of the CDR3 is TGCGCCAGCAGCCCCTTCAGGGGCGGCACTGAAGCTTTCTTT. Its protein product is CASSPFRGGTEAFF. Supplemented by reference TRBV5-1 and TRBJ1-1, the full variable domain reads KAGVTQTPRYLIKTRGQQVTLSCSPISGHRSVSWYQQTPGQGLQFLFEYFSETQRNKGNFPGRFSGRQFSNSRSEMNVSTLELGDSALYLCASSPFRGGTEAFFGQGTRLTVV.

This clone has more than one count but fewer than ten. The J gene is TRBJ1-2, the V gene TRBV6-1, with D uncertain. Trimming took 2 bases from V and 0 from J, leaving 7 bases between them. CDR3 length equals 14 residues. Germline assignment: CDR1 MNHNS and CDR2 SASEGT. The CDR3 coding sequence is TGTGCCAGCAGTGAAACCCGGACTAACTATGGCTACACCTTC. Translated: CASSETRTNYGYTF.

The V and J genes are TRBV15 and TRBJ2-7; D remains ambiguous. Germline-derived CDR1 and CDR2 are LNHNV and YYDKDF (reference sequence). Trimming took off 1 base at V and 0 bases at J, with 4 bases between the two ends. This CDR3 contains 13 residues. The CDR3: CATSRGPSYEQYV. The DNA of the CDR3 is TGTGCCACCAGCAGAGGTCCCTCCTACGAGCAGTACGTC.

A single count supports this clone. The chain joins TRBV4-3 to TRBJ1-5; D not certain. In germline, CDR1 is LGHNA, CDR2 YSLEER. CDR3 size: 15 residues. The ends were cut back, 3 bases at V and 5 bases at J, with 14 bases in the middle. The DNA of the CDR3 is TGCGCCAGCAGCCAGTGGGGAGGCAAAGATCAGCCCCAGCATTTT. This translates into CASSQWGGKDQPQHF.

The V gene is TRBV7-9, the J gene TRBJ1-4; 11 nucleotides match TRBD1. The germline V gene has CDR1 SEHNR and CDR2 FQNEAQ (reference sequence). With 1 base clipped from V and 3 bases from J, the junction kept 7 bases outside the gene matches. The CDR3 spans 18 residues. This CDR3 reads CASSLGLGTGGPNEKLFF. CDR3 sequence (DNA): TGTGCCAGCAGCTTAGGTCTTGGGACAGGGGGGCCTAATGAAAAACTGTTTTTT.

The rearrangement uses TRBV28 and TRBJ1-4; no reliable D call. Germline-derived CDR1 and CDR2 are MDHEN and SYDVKM. The V end lost 6 bases, the J end lost 7 bases, and 6 bases lay between the germline ends. This CDR3 comprises 11 residues. The CDR3 DNA reads TGTGCCAGCAGGTTAGGTGAAAAACTGTTTTTT. Protein sequence: CASRLGEKLFF.

The chain links TRBV18 to TRBJ2-3; D possibly corresponds to TRBD2 (5 bases). There are 13 residues in the CDR3. Between the trimmed V and J ends, which lost 5 bases and 6 bases, there was a span of 12 bases. Germline CDR1 is KGHSH and CDR2 is LQKENI. The CDR3 reads CASSASGMDTQYF. CDR3 bases: TGTGCCAGCTCAGCGTCCGGGATGGATACGCAGTATTTT.

V usage is TRBV9 and J usage is TRBJ2-1; a weak D match, TRBD1 (6 bases). This CDR3 has 14 residues. The V end lost 3 bases, the J end lost 2 bases, and 9 bases lay between the germline ends. Germline lookup yields CDR1 SGDLS and CDR2 YYNGEE. DNA of the CDR3: TGTGCCAGCAGCGGCAGGGGAACCTACAATGAGCAGTTCTTC. Amino acid sequence: CASSGRGTYNEQFF.

V usage is TRBV5-1 and J usage is TRBJ1-2, with unresolved D. The CDR3 totals 13 residues. Germline values: CDR1 SGHRS, CDR2 YFSETQ. The V end lost 0 bases, the J end lost 8 bases, and 11 bases lay between the germline ends. The DNA for the CDR3 is TGCGCCAGCAGCTTGGTGGCAGCTAGCGGCTACACCTTC. Translating gives CASSLVAASGYTF.

The rearrangement joins TRBV5-6 to TRBJ1-5; 7 nucleotides agree with TRBD1. Unmatched junction bases numbered 10, after V lost 4 bases and J lost 6 bases. Germline V gene sequence: CDR1 SGHDT, CDR2 YYEEEE. The CDR3 sequence is 15 residues long. DNA of the CDR3: TGTGCCAGCAGCCTGAGACAGGGCGTTAGTCAGCCCCAGCATTTT. This encodes CASSLRQGVSQPQHF. Full variable domain (rest looked up from reference TRBV5-6 and TRBJ1-5): DAGVTQSPTHLIKTRGQQVTLRCSPKSGHDTVSWYQQALGQGPQFIFQYYEEEERQRGNFPDRFSGHQFPNYSSELNVNALLLGDSALYLCASSLRQGVSQPQHFGDGTRLSIL.

The chain is built from TRBV24-1 and TRBJ2-1, with no clear D. Deletions cut 5 bases from V and 6 bases from J, with 13 bases between. This CDR3 region has 14 residues. Germline V gene lookup returns CDR1 KGHDR and CDR2 SFDVKD. The CDR3 sequence is CATSVRGSLNEQFF. In DNA, the CDR3 is TGTGCCACCAGTGTCAGAGGATCCCTCAATGAGCAGTTCTTC.

This chain uses TRBV2 with TRBJ1-1, with D uncertain. Germline assignment: CDR1 SNHLY and CDR2 FYNNEI. The V gene lost 6 bases and the J gene lost 6 bases, with 8 bases spanning the gap. The CDR3 spans 11 residues. The CDR3 nucleotides are TGTGCCAGCAGGTGGACGCCTGAAGCTTTCTTT. The encoded protein is CASRWTPEAFF.

V is TRBV9 and J is TRBJ2-5; 8 bases are shared with TRBD2. The ends lost 0 bases at V and 3 bases at J; junction bases unmatched: 10. The CDR3 spans 17 residues. Germline CDR1 reads SGDLS; CDR2 reads YYNGEE. The DNA for the CDR3 is TGTGCCAGCAGCGTAGGGCCCCGCGGAGCGGGGGAAGAGACCCAGTACTTC. Translating it yields CASSVGPRGAGEETQYF.